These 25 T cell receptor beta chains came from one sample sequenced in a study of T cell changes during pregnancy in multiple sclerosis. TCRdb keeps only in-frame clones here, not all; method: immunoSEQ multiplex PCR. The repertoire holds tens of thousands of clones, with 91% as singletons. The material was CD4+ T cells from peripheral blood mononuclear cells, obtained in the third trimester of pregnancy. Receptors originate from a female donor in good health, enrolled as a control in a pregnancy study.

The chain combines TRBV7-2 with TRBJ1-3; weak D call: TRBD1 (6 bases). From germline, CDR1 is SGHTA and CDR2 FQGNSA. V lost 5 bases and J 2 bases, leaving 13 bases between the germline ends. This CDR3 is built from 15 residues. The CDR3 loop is CASSTTGTTGNTIYF. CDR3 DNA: TGTGCCAGCAGCACCACCGGGACAACTGGAAACACCATATATTTT. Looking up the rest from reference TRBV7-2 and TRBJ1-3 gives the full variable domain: GAGVSQSPSNKVTEKGKDVELRCDPISGHTALYWYRQSLGQGLEFLIYFQGNSAPDKSGLPSDRFSAERTGGSVSTLTIQRTQQEDSAVYLCASSTTGTTGNTIYFGEGSWLTVV.

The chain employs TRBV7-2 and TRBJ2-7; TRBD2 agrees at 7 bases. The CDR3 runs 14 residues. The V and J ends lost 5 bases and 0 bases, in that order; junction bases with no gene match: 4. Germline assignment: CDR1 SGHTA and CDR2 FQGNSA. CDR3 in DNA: TGTGCCAGCAGCCCCGGGGGGACCTCCTACGAGCAGTACTTC. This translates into CASSPGGTSYEQYF.

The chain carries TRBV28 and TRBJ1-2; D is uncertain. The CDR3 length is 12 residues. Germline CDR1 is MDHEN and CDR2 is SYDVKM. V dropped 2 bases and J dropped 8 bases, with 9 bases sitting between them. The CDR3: CASSLLSLGYTF. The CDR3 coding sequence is TGTGCCAGCAGTTTACTAAGTTTAGGCTACACCTTC.

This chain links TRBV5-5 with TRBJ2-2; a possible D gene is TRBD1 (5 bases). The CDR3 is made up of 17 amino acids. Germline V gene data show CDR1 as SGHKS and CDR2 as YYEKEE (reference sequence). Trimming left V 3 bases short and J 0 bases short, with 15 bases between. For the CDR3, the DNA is TGTGCCAGCAGCTCACCCCCAGGGAATACGAACACCGGGGAGCTGTTTTTT. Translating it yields CASSSPPGNTNTGELFF.

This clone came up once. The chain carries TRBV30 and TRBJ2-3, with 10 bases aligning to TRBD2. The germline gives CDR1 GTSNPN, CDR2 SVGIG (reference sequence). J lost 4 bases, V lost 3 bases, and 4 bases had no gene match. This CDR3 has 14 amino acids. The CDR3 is CAWSGAGGADTQYF. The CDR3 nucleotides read TGTGCCTGGAGCGGAGCGGGGGGGGCAGATACGCAGTATTTT.

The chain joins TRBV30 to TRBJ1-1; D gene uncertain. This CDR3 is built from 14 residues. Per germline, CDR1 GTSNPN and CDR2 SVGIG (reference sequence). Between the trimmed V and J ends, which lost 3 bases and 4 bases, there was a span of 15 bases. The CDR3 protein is CAWSDPRSGTEAFF. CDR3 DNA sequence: TGTGCCTGGAGCGACCCGAGGAGCGGCACTGAAGCTTTCTTT.

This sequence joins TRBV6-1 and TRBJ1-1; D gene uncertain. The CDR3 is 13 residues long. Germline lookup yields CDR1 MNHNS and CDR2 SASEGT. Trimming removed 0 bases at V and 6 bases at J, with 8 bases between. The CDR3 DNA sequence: TGTGCCAGCAGTGAAGCGCTTAGAGCTGAAGCTTTCTTT. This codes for CASSEALRAEAFF.

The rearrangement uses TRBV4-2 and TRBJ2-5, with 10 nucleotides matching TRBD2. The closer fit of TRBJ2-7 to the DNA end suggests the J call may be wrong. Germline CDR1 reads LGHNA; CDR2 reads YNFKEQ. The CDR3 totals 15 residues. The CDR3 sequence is CASSQRTSGDYEQYF. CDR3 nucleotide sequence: TGTGCCAGCAGCCAGCGTACTAGCGGGGACTACGAGCAGTACTTC.

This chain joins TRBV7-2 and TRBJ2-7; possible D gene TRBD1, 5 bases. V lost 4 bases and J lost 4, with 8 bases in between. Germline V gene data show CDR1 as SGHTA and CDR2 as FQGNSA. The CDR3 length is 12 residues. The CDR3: CASSSSGYEQYF. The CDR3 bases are TGTGCCAGCAGCTCTTCAGGGTACGAGCAGTACTTC.

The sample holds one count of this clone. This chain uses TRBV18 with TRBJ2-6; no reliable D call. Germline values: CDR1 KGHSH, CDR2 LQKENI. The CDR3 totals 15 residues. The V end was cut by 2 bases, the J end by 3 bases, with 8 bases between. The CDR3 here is CASSPVIRGANVLTF. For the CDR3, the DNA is TGTGCCAGCTCACCAGTAATCCGTGGGGCCAACGTCCTGACTTTC.

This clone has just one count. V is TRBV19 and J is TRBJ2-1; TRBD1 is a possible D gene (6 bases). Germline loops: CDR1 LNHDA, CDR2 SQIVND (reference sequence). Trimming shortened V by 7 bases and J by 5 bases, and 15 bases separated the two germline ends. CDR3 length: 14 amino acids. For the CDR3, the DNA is TGTGCCAGTAACCGACAGGAGAAAGACAATGAGCAGTTCTTC. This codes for CASNRQEKDNEQFF.

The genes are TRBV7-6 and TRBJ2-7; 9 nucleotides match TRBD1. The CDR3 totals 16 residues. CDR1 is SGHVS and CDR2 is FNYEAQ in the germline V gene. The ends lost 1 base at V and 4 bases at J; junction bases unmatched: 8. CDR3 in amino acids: CASSLGGTGNRYEQYF. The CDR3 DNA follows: TGTGCCAGCAGCTTAGGGGGGACAGGGAACAGGTACGAGCAGTACTTC.

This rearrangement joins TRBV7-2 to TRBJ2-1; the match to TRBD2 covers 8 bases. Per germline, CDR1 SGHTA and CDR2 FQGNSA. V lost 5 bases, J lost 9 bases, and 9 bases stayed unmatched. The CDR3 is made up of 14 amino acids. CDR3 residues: CASSRAGGPIEQFF. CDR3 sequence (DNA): TGTGCCAGCAGCAGGGCGGGGGGCCCTATTGAGCAGTTCTTC.

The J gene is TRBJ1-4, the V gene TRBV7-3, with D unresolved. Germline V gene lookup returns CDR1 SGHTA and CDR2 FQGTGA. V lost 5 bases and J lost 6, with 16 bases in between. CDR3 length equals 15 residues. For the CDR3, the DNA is TGTGCCAGCAGCCCCGAGGCGGCAGAGTATGAAAAACTGTTTTTT. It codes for CASSPEAAEYEKLFF.

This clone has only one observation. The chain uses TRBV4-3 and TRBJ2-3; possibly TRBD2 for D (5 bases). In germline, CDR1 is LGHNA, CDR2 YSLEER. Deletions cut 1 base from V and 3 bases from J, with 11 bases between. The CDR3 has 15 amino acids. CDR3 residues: CASSQGAASTDTQYF. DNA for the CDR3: TGCGCCAGCAGCCAAGGAGCGGCGTCGACAGATACGCAGTATTTT.

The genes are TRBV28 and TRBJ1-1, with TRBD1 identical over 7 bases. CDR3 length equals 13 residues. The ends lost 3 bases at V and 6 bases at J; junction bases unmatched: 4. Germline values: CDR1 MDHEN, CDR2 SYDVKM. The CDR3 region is CASSFRGYPEAFF. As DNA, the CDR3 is TGTGCCAGCAGTTTCAGGGGGTACCCTGAAGCTTTCTTT.

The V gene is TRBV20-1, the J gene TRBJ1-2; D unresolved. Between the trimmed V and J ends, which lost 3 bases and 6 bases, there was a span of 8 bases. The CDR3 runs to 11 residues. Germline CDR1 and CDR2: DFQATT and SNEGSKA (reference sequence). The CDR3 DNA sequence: TGCAGTGCTAGTTCAGGTGATGGCTACACCTTC. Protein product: CSASSGDGYTF.

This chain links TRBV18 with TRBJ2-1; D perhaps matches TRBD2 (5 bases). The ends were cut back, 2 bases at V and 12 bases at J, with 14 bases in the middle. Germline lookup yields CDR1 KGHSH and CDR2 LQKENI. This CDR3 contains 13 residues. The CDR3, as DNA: TGTGCCAGCTCACCAAATGAGGACTTGGGGCAGTTCTTC. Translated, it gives CASSPNEDLGQFF.

The CDR3 DNA is TGTGCCAGCAGCGTAACAGGGGGCCTGTACGAGCAGTACTTC. Translating gives CASSVTGGLYEQYF. V and J are TRBV5-4 and TRBJ2-7; 9 nucleotides line up with TRBD1. V gave up 4 bases and J gave up 4 bases; unmatched junction bases: 6. The germline V gene encodes CDR1 SGHNT and CDR2 YYREEE (reference sequence). The CDR3 totals 14 residues.

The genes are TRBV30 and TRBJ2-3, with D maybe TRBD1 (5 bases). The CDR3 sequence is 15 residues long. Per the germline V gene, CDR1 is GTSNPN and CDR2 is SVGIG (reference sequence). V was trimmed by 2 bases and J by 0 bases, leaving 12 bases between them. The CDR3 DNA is TGTGCCTGGAGTCTGAACAGGCTAAGCACAGATACGCAGTATTTT. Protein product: CAWSLNRLSTDTQYF.

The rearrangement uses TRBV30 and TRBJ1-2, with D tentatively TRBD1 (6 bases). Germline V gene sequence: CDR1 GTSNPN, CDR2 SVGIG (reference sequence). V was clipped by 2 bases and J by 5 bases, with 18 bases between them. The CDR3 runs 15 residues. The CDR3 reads CAWSFRGEGVYGYTF. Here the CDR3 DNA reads TGTGCCTGGAGTTTTCGGGGAGAGGGGGTTTATGGCTACACCTTC.

CDR3 DNA: TGTGCCAGTAGTATCGGGCAGGCGGGATACAATGAGCAGTTCTTC. Its protein product is CASSIGQAGYNEQFF. The chain is built from TRBV19 and TRBJ2-1; a weak D match, TRBD2 (6 bases). V lost 3 bases and J lost 4, with 13 bases in between. Per germline, CDR1 LNHDA and CDR2 SQIVND (reference sequence). The CDR3 is made up of 15 amino acids.

CDR3 protein: CASSVGGGATNEKLFF. CDR3 nucleotides: TGTGCCAGCAGCGTAGGAGGGGGTGCAACTAATGAAAAACTGTTTTTT. This rearrangement joins TRBV9 to TRBJ1-4, with D maybe TRBD1 (6 bases). Per germline, CDR1 SGDLS and CDR2 YYNGEE. The ends were cut back, 0 bases at V and 0 bases at J, with 9 bases in the middle. The CDR3 extends over 16 amino acids.

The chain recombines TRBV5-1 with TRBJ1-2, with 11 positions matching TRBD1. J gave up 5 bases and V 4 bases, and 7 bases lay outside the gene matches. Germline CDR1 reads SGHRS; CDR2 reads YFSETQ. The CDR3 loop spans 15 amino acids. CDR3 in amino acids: CASSPGQGAGYGYTF. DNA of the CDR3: TGCGCCAGCAGCCCTGGACAGGGGGCTGGGTATGGCTACACCTTC. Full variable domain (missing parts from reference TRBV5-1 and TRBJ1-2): KAGVTQTPRYLIKTRGQQVTLSCSPISGHRSVSWYQQTPGQGLQFLFEYFSETQRNKGNFPGRFSGRQFSNSRSEMNVSTLELGDSALYLCASSPGQGAGYGYTFGSGTRLTVV.

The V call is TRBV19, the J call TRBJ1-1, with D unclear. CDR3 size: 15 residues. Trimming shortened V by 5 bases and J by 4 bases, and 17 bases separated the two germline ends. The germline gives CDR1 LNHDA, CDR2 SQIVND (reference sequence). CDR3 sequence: CASSPGSVGVTEAFF. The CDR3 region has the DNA TGTGCCAGTAGTCCAGGCTCGGTCGGGGTCACTGAAGCTTTCTTT.